The sequence of this T cell receptor (beta chain) was determined in a study of beta chain features in type 1 diabetes. Broader study findings: Moderate yet significant TCRB CDR3 shortening was seen in Type 1 diabetes patients in all four CD4+ subsets.

This clone was found a few times. As yet, its antigen is unknown. The sequenced template was cDNA made from the entire isolated RNA. Repertoires were generated with immunoSEQ multiplex PCR, while TCRdb's copy carries only in-frame clones and drops some. This sample carries 600,000 to 700,000 clones, 9.5% to 15% of them seen once, and the ten largest clones take 0.095% to 0.15%. The CDR3 has 13 residues. Trimming removed 5 bases from V and 4 bases from J, with 9 bases in between. CDR1 and CDR2 from the germline V gene are SGHTA and FQGNSA. Sequencing was performed on naive CD4+ T cells from blood. The TCR sequence derives from a man aged 25-45 years with type 1 diabetes. This sequence joins TRBV7-2 and TRBJ1-3; D uncertain. The CDR3 DNA reads TGTGCCAGCAGCGCGCTTGGGGGAAACACCATATATTTT. Protein sequence: CASSALGGNTIYF.